The 19 T cell receptor beta chains below come from one sample, sequenced in a study of T cell responses to AZD1222 COVID-19 vaccine. Profiling relied on immunoSEQ multiplex PCR, and the TCRdb table lists in-frame clones only, not all of them. The table includes some 130,000 clones, approximately 85% detected once. The specimen comprised peripheral blood, sampled on day 0 of AZD1222 vaccination. The receptor set was obtained from an adult in good health.

The chain carries TRBV29-1 and TRBJ2-7; tentative D call: TRBD2 (6 bases). CDR3 length equals 12 residues. The ends were cut back, 7 bases at V and 3 bases at J, with 13 bases in the middle. CDR1 is SQVTM, CDR2 ANQGSEA, per germline. The CDR3 here is CSGGGSHYEQYF. CDR3 bases: TGCAGCGGGGGAGGCAGTCACTACGAGCAGTACTTC.

The rearrangement links TRBV5-4 to TRBJ1-6, with D possibly TRBD1 on 6 matching bases. V lost 5 bases, J lost 3 bases, and 9 bases lay in between. The CDR3 extends over 14 amino acids. The V gene's germline CDR1 is SGHNT and CDR2 YYREEE (reference sequence). CDR3 bases: TGTGCCAGCAGTACGGGACACTATAATTCACCCCTCCACTTT. Amino acids: CASSTGHYNSPLHF.

This clone is a singleton in its sample. This chain links TRBV7-2 with TRBJ1-3; D possibly corresponds to TRBD1 (5 bases). CDR3 length: 16 amino acids. V lost 3 bases and J 0 bases, leaving 12 bases between the germline ends. Germline lookup yields CDR1 SGHTA and CDR2 FQGNSA. CDR3 in DNA: TGTGCCAGCAGCTTTAGGGAGGGGACCTCTGGAAACACCATATATTTT. Translation: CASSFREGTSGNTIYF.

The chain combines TRBV30 with TRBJ1-1; unclear D gene. The CDR3 sequence is 13 residues long. Trimming shortened V by 0 bases and J by 4 bases, and 9 bases separated the two germline ends. The germline V gene encodes CDR1 GTSNPN and CDR2 SVGIG (reference sequence). CDR3 residues: CAWSVAAGTEAFF. In nucleotides, the CDR3 is TGTGCCTGGAGTGTAGCGGCAGGCACTGAAGCTTTCTTT.

CDR3 amino acids: CASSPNRAGQPQHF. The CDR3 coding sequence is TGTGCCAGCAGCCCAAACAGGGCAGGGCAGCCCCAGCATTTT. V usage is TRBV7-8 and J usage is TRBJ1-5; D is possibly TRBD1 (6 bases). The V end lost 5 bases, the J end lost 7 bases, and 15 bases lay between the germline ends. The germline V gene has CDR1 SGHVS and CDR2 FQNEAQ. The CDR3 runs 14 residues.

The chain is built from TRBV6-6 and TRBJ1-5, with D uncertain. The CDR3 length is 15 residues. V lost 5 bases, J lost 0 bases, and 11 bases lay in between. Germline V gives CDR1 MNHNY, CDR2 SVGAGI (reference sequence). The CDR3 nucleotides read TGTGCCAGCAGTCCCGTCATATATAGCAATCAGCCCCAGCATTTT. It translates to CASSPVIYSNQPQHF.

This clone was counted between two and nine times. The V and J genes are TRBV7-9 and TRBJ2-3; unclear D gene. CDR1 is SEHNR, CDR2 FQNEAQ, per germline (reference sequence). This CDR3 is built from 10 residues. With 9 bases removed from V and 2 bases from J, the gap between germline ends came to 3 bases. The CDR3 is CASSTDTQYF. CDR3 coding DNA: TGTGCCAGTTCCACAGATACGCAGTATTTT.

This rearrangement joins TRBV24-1 to TRBJ2-2; a possible D gene is TRBD1 (6 bases). Germline CDR1 and CDR2: KGHDR and SFDVKD. Deletions cut 9 bases from V and 2 bases from J, with 12 bases between. This CDR3 comprises 14 residues. CDR3 bases: TGTGCCACCTCTGGGACACCAAACACCGGGGAGCTGTTTTTT. This sequence encodes CATSGTPNTGELFF.

The J gene is TRBJ2-3, the V gene TRBV24-1; 12 bases match TRBD2. The CDR3 contains 16 residues. V lost 4 bases, J lost 3 bases, and 4 bases stayed unmatched. Per germline, CDR1 KGHDR and CDR2 SFDVKD. The CDR3 loop is CATSDPTSGRTDTQYF. The CDR3 bases are TGTGCCACCAGTGACCCGACTAGCGGGAGAACAGATACGCAGTATTTT.

This clone was found once. V usage is TRBV11-3 and J usage is TRBJ1-1, with 7 bases aligning to TRBD1. V lost 6 bases, J lost 3 bases, and 7 bases stayed unmatched. This CDR3 contains 14 residues. CDR1 is SGHNT and CDR2 is YENEEA in the germline V gene. The CDR3 reads CASSPRGRDTEAFF. As DNA, the CDR3 is TGTGCCAGCAGTCCAAGGGGGCGGGACACTGAAGCTTTCTTT. Variable domain in full (rest from reference TRBV11-3 and TRBJ1-1): EAGVVQSPRYKIIEKKQPVAFWCNPISGHNTLYWYLQNLGQGPELLIRYENEEAVDDSQLPKDRFSAERLKGVDSTLKIQPAELGDSAVYLCASSPRGRDTEAFFGQGTRLTVV.

This chain's CDR3 is CASSFPTGELFF. In DNA, the CDR3 is TGTGCCAGCAGCTTCCCCACCGGGGAGCTGTTTTTT. The chain is built from TRBV7-9 and TRBJ2-2; no reliable D call. Per germline, CDR1 SEHNR and CDR2 FQNEAQ (reference sequence). CDR3 size: 12 residues. Trimming pared 3 bases from V and 4 bases from J, leaving 3 bases between.

This sequence joins TRBV7-3 and TRBJ2-1, with D tentatively TRBD2 (5 bases). Trimming shortened V by 3 bases and J by 7 bases, and 7 bases separated the two germline ends. The CDR3 is 12 amino acids. Germline V gene data show CDR1 as SGHTA and CDR2 as FQGTGA. The CDR3: CASSFSGNEQFF. CDR3 bases: TGTGCCAGCAGCTTTTCGGGAAATGAGCAGTTCTTC.

Points on this clone: A read error may produce the germline difference seen at one junction end. V is TRBV29-1 and J is TRBJ2-7; D is perhaps TRBD2 (6 bases). CDR1 is SQVTM, CDR2 ANQGSEA, per germline. There are 14 residues in the CDR3. The CDR3 DNA reads TGCAGCGTCGAAGCGGGCGTCCCAAAATACGAGCAGTACTTC. Its protein is CSVEAGVPKYEQYF.

The chain recombines TRBV27 with TRBJ2-2, with a possible D match to TRBD2 (5 bases). Germline lookup yields CDR1 MNHEY and CDR2 SMNVEV (reference sequence). V dropped 8 bases and J dropped 3 bases, with 22 bases sitting between them. The CDR3 runs to 17 residues. The CDR3 region has the DNA TGTGCCAGCCCTTTAAAGGAGGAAAAGATCGACACCGGGGAGCTGTTTTTT. Its translation: CASPLKEEKIDTGELFF.

The V and J genes are TRBV5-1 and TRBJ1-2; D remains unclear. Germline-derived CDR1 and CDR2 are SGHRS and YFSETQ. This CDR3 comprises 13 residues. V was pared by 0 bases and J by 5 bases, with 8 bases between. The DNA for the CDR3 is TGCGCCAGCAGCTTGGATTCCGTTTATGGCTACACCTTC. Amino acid sequence: CASSLDSVYGYTF.

This clone was seen a few times. The V call is TRBV18, the J call TRBJ2-5; the D is unclear. The ends were cut back, 2 bases at V and 5 bases at J, with 9 bases in the middle. The CDR3 is 13 amino acids. Per germline, CDR1 KGHSH and CDR2 LQKENI. DNA of the CDR3: TGTGCCAGCTCACCAGACTTTGGGGAGACCCAGTACTTC. This codes for CASSPDFGETQYF.

The V and J genes are TRBV9 and TRBJ2-3; D is undetermined. Trimming removed 1 base from V and 0 bases from J, with 3 bases in between. Per germline, CDR1 SGDLS and CDR2 YYNGEE. CDR3 length: 13 residues. CDR3 residues: CASSVISTDTQYF. Written as DNA, the CDR3 is TGTGCCAGCAGCGTAATAAGCACAGATACGCAGTATTTT. Together with reference TRBV9 and TRBJ2-3, the CDR3 gives the full variable domain: DSGVTQTPKHLITATGQRVTLRCSPRSGDLSVYWYQQSLDQGLQFLIQYYNGEERAKGNILERFSAQQFPDLHSELNLSSLELGDSALYFCASSVISTDTQYFGPGTRLTVL.

This clone appeared a single time. The chain carries TRBV6-5 and TRBJ1-1; D is unresolved. Trimming took off 3 bases at V and 5 bases at J, with 13 bases between the two ends. This CDR3 contains 14 residues. Germline V gives CDR1 MNHEY, CDR2 SVGAGI. The CDR3 is CASSYVLGSTEAFF. CDR3 coding DNA: TGTGCCAGCAGTTATGTTCTGGGGTCGACTGAAGCTTTCTTT.

The rearrangement joins TRBV2 to TRBJ1-6, with 8 nucleotides matching TRBD1. This CDR3 region has 12 residues. Germline V gives CDR1 SNHLY, CDR2 FYNNEI. The ends lost 8 bases at V and 10 bases at J; junction bases unmatched: 4. CDR3 DNA: TGTGCCAGCGGCGACAGGGGATCACCCCTCCACTTT. This translates into CASGDRGSPLHF.